What follows are 5 T cell receptor beta chains derived from one specimen sequenced in a study of T cell changes during pregnancy in multiple sclerosis. The data were produced by immunoSEQ multiplex PCR, yet TCRdb's version contains in-frame clones alone and is incomplete. The sample records about 42,000 clones, approximately 92% being singletons. The sample consisted of CD4+ T cells from peripheral blood mononuclear cells, taken after pregnancy. Every receptor here comes from a female donor in good health, enrolled as a control in a pregnancy study.

V gene TRBV25-1 combines with J gene TRBJ2-5; D perhaps matches TRBD2 (6 bases). Looked up from germline, CDR1 is MGHDK and CDR2 is SYGVNS. The V end was cut by 3 bases, the J end by 5 bases, with 16 bases between. The CDR3 length is 15 residues. The DNA for the CDR3 is TGTGCCAGCAGTGATTGGATGCTCGGAGGGGAGACCCAGTACTTC. It translates to CASSDWMLGGETQYF.

The chain combines TRBV18 with TRBJ2-7; D is undetermined. The CDR3 covers 12 residues. V lost 3 bases and J 1 base, leaving 4 bases between the germline ends. Per germline, CDR1 KGHSH and CDR2 LQKENI. The DNA of the CDR3 is TGTGCCAGCTCACCGCAGTCCTACGAGCAGTACTTC. This gives the protein CASSPQSYEQYF.

The V call is TRBV4-1, the J call TRBJ1-1; 9 bases line up with TRBD1. The germline gives CDR1 MGHRA, CDR2 YSYEKL. The V gene end was trimmed by 1 base and the J gene end by 8 bases; junction bases not matched to a gene: 5. CDR3 length equals 14 residues. CDR3 sequence reads: CASSQVGTGIEAFF. CDR3 bases: TGCGCCAGCAGCCAAGTAGGGACAGGGATAGAAGCTTTCTTT.

The CDR3 loop reads CASSTRLAGVFTGELFF. The CDR3 DNA follows: TGTGCCAGCAGCACCCGACTAGCGGGAGTATTTACCGGGGAGCTGTTTTTT. V usage is TRBV13 and J usage is TRBJ2-2, with 12 bases matching TRBD2. V lost 5 bases to trimming and J lost 5 bases; unmatched junction nucleotides: 9. This CDR3 is 17 amino acids long. The V gene's germline CDR1 is PRHDT and CDR2 FYEKMQ (reference sequence).

The J gene is TRBJ2-7, the V gene TRBV6-1; 12 bases agree with TRBD1. Trimming took 7 bases from V and 6 from J; bases not matched to a gene: 10. CDR3 length equals 15 residues. In germline, CDR1 is MNHNS, CDR2 SASEGT. The CDR3 nucleotides are TGTGCCAGCACCACAGGGGGACAGGGGGCATCCGAGCAGTACTTC. It encodes CASTTGGQGASEQYF.